This record covers a single T cell receptor (beta chain). Its binding antigen is unknown. No much larger clonotype is one base removed from it; base qualities were not supplied. The sample belongs to a study of human T cells and chemical hapten exposure (dated by TCRdb to the early 2020s). Broadly, across the study: For sensitization, 2% DPC in acetone was applied to a roughly 2 cm by roughly 2 cm area of upper inner arm skin. Weekly therapeutic DPC doses were additionally applied to the scalp of patients throughout the roughly 23-week study period. Patch testing was done on the upper back using Finn chambers containing 0.01% DPC, and results were scored after 6 days according to International Contact Dermatitis Research Group standards. The mostly female patient cohort included alopecia areata with under or over 50% scalp involvement, alopecia totalis and alopecia universalis. Libraries were pooled for sequencing, and per-sample TCR yields varied mainly because of small differences in library volumes within the pool. The study tracked peripheral blood TCR repertoire changes in vivo during primary and secondary sensitization to the hapten diphenylcyclopropenone (DPC) in alopecia patients. Blood samples were taken from patients before sensitization (week 0) and at 2, 6 and about 24 weeks after DPC sensitization. Blood for TCR sequencing was provided by twenty-nine alopecia patients at one to four time points (pre-sensitization, 2, 6 and 24 weeks). Broader findings and caveats from the paper: All patients had alopecia, a presumed autoimmune disease, so their immune response might differ from that of healthy individuals. The number of PT1 expanded TCRs positively correlated with patch test score, significant at thresholds 8, 16 and 32 but not 4. No change with DPC sensitization was found in the number of TCRs above 1 in 1000 frequency, and no evidence of global repertoire structure alterations was found. After repeated subsampling, changes were observed in the strength of the expansion versus patch-test correlation and in the threshold at which the correlation became significant. Significantly more large CDR3 similarity clusters were formed by expanded TCRs than by pre-sensitization or healthy control sets, consistent with antigen-driven responses.

The intended sense of this specimen's time point label: patch test 1, 2 weeks after DPC sensitization. This sample's treatment or condition label indicates: therapeutic diphenylcyclopropenone sensitization with weekly scalp DPC. At each patch-test visit, blood was drawn before the patch test was applied. Patients were considered eligible if aged 18 to 70, diagnosed with alopecia and deemed suitable for DPC therapy, and patients were excluded if pregnant. Total RNA was extracted from unfractionated whole blood that had been collected in Tempus Blood RNA tubes. Libraries were constructed by RACE. The data were produced on a NextSeq 500. Library preparation attached unique molecular identifiers to individual cDNA molecules for quantitative, reproducible TCR counting. Both TCR alpha and TCR beta chains were sequenced from each blood RNA sample. Per the source publication's procedure: The median number of TCRs per sample was 95,638, ranging from about 20,000 to 700,000. V, J and CDR3 annotation of the TCR reads was carried out using the Decombinator software suite. For PS versus PT1 abundance plots, all samples were subsampled to the same number of TCRs (28,000). Expanded TCRs were defined as absent before sensitization and observed at least eight times at the 2-week time point. In-frame beta chains were kept once TCRdb had trimmed the public reads at Q25 with fastp and called clones with MiXCR. Entries that share a CDR3 protein sequence are merged under the most common genes and DNA. TCRdb assigned the V and J calls; the authors' analysis was not used. This sample gives about 57,000 distinct CDR3 sequences in total; approximately 9.3% of them show up just once. About an eighth of the sample is held by the ten biggest clonotypes.

The cysteine opens and the phenylalanine closes a CDR3 of 12 amino acids. CDR3 DNA is the only sequence kept; it has 36 bases, read in frame from the first base. From the germline V gene, CDR1 is MDHEN and CDR2 is SYDVKM. V lost 1 base and J lost 4 bases; the stretch between them is 5 bases long. The chain is encoded by TRBV28 joined to TRBJ2-7; no confident D gene assignment can be made. This receptor was identified in a woman in her 40s with alopecia areata. Some clones in this sample may be carry-over from other donors' samples. The sequencing here drew on whole blood, taken in connection with sensitization to the hapten diphenylcyclopropenone (DPC). The nucleotides read TGTGCCAGCAGTTTATTAGGATACGAGCAGTACTTC. Its amino acids are CASSLLGYEQYF.